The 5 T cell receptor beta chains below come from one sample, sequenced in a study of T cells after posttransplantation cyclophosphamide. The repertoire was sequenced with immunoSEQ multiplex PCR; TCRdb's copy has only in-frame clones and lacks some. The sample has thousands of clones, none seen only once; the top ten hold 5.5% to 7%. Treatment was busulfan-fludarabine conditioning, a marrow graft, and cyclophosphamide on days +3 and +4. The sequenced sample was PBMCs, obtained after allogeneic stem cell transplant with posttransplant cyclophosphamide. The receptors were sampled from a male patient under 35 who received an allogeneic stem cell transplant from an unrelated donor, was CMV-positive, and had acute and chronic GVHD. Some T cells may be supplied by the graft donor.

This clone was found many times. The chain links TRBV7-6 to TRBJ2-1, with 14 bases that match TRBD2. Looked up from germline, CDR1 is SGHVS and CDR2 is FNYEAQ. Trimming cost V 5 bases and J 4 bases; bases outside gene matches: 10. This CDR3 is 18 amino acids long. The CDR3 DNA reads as TGTGCCAGCAGCCTTTCGACTAGCGGGGGGGCGGATTACAATGAGCAGTTCTTC. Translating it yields CASSLSTSGGADYNEQFF.

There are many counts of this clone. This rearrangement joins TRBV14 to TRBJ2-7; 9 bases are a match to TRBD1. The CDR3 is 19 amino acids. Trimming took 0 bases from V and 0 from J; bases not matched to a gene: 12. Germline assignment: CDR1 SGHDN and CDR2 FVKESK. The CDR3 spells CASSQDAGQGYPSSYEQYF. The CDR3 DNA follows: TGTGCCAGCAGCCAAGATGCGGGACAGGGATACCCAAGCTCCTACGAGCAGTACTTC.

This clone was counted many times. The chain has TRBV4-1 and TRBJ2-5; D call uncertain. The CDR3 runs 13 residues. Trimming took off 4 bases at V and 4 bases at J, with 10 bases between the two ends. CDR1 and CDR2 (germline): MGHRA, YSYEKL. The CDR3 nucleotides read TGCGCCAGCAGCCCCCAGGTACGAGAGACCCAGTACTTC. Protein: CASSPQVRETQYF.

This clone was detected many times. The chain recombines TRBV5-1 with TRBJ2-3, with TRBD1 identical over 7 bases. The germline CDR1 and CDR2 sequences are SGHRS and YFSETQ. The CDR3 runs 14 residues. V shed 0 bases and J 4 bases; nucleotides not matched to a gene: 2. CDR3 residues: CASSLVQGADTQYF. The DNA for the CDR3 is TGCGCCAGCAGCTTGGTCCAGGGGGCAGATACGCAGTATTTT.

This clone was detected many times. The chain's CDR3 is CASTLGQGRAEAFF. CDR3 bases: TGTGCCAGCACCTTAGGCCAGGGGCGGGCTGAAGCTTTCTTT. J is TRBJ1-1 and V is TRBV6-6; tentatively, D is TRBD1 (6 bases). V shed 7 bases and J shed 6 bases, with 18 bases lying between them. Germline lookup yields CDR1 MNHNY and CDR2 SVGAGI (reference sequence). CDR3 length: 14 residues.